This T cell receptor (beta chain) was observed in a study of blood T cell repertoires in COVID-19. J gave up 5 bases and V 4 bases, and 3 bases lay outside the gene matches. Germline CDR1 and CDR2: SGHRS and YFSETQ. The CDR3 is 13 residues long. Sequencing was performed with immunoSEQ multiplex PCR; in TCRdb, only in-frame clones are kept and a portion is missing. The table includes approximately 310,000 clones, 75% to 90% detected once. The chain couples TRBV5-1 to TRBJ1-1; 9 bases match TRBD1. Sequenced material: PBMCs or T cells enriched from blood (not recorded which). This sequence was found in a woman younger than 45 who had been exposed to COVID-19. Here the CDR3 reads CASSPGQGTEAFF. DNA of the CDR3: TGCGCCAGCAGCCCGGGACAGGGAACTGAAGCTTTCTTT.